The T cell receptor (beta chain) described here comes from a study of blood T cell repertoires in COVID-19. TCRdb keeps only in-frame clones here, not all; method: immunoSEQ multiplex PCR. Counted here are around 330,000 clones, around nine tenths occurring once; the ten biggest clones make up approximately 8.8%. The table lists this clone with a few counts. Germline V gives CDR1 DFQATT, CDR2 SNEGSKA (reference sequence). With 3 bases removed from V and 0 bases from J, the gap between germline ends came to 15 bases. The CDR3 is 16 amino acids. The source of this sequence is a woman in her 40s who had recovered from COVID-19. Sequences were obtained from PBMCs or T cells enriched from blood (not recorded which). This chain connects TRBV20-1 to TRBJ1-5; D call uncertain. The CDR3, as DNA: TGCAGTGCTAGTGGCCCCCAGAAGTATAGCAATCAGCCCCAGCATTTT. Amino acid sequence: CSASGPQKYSNQPQHF.